These 7 T cell receptor beta chains came from one sample sequenced in a study of T and B cells in COVID-19 patients. TRB rearrangements were amplified by multiplex PCR with BIOMED2 TRB-A/B primers. TCRdb re-called the multiplex PCR reads with MiXCR, one entry per CDR3 protein. Of 13,000 or so distinct CDR3 sequences in the sample, 28% were seen once. Each TRB amplification used roughly 240-550 ng of genomic DNA from blood. The source material was blood. These receptor sequences come from a human donor who had recovered from COVID-19.

With regard to this clonotype: At one end, the junction sequence differs from germline, possibly due to a read error. For the CDR3, the DNA is TGTGCCTGGCTCCCTGGGGGACAGGGCTACGAGCGGTACTTC. Protein sequence: CAWLPGGQGYERYF. This chain links TRBV30 with TRBJ2-7, with 9 nucleotides matching TRBD1. Per germline, CDR1 GTSNPN and CDR2 SVGIG (reference sequence). There are 14 residues in the CDR3.

The chain joins TRBV6-1 to TRBJ1-3, with D uncertain. V dropped 6 bases and J dropped 4 bases, with 13 bases sitting between them. Germline V CDR1 and CDR2: MNHNS, SASEGT. There are 14 residues in the CDR3. The CDR3 sequence is CASRDLGSGNTIYF. The CDR3, as DNA: TGTGCCAGCAGGGACTTAGGATCGGGAAACACCATATATTTT.

The table lists this clonotype with many counts. The J gene is TRBJ2-7, the V gene TRBV27, with D perhaps matching TRBD1 or TRBD2 (5 bases each). The CDR3 has 15 amino acids. V lost 4 bases and J lost 2, with 15 bases in between. The germline CDR1 and CDR2 sequences are MNHEY and SMNVEV (reference sequence). CDR3 amino acids: CASSSRDASTYEQYF. The CDR3 DNA reads TGTGCCAGCAGTTCCCGGGACGCAAGCACCTACGAGCAGTACTTC.

This chain links TRBV7-9 with TRBJ1-4; no firm D call. Germline values: CDR1 SEHNR, CDR2 FQNEAQ (reference sequence). The CDR3 extends over 16 amino acids. V was shortened by 4 bases and J by 0 bases, with 12 bases between the two germline ends. The CDR3 sequence: CASSSSVGPTNEKLFF. The CDR3 DNA reads as TGTGCCAGCAGCTCCTCAGTCGGTCCAACTAATGAAAAACTGTTTTTT.

CDR3 region: CASSGDPGYNEQFF. The CDR3 coding sequence is TGTGCCAGCAGTGGGGACCCCGGGTACAATGAGCAGTTCTTC. The rearrangement uses TRBV6-4 and TRBJ2-1, with D perhaps TRBD1 or TRBD2 (5 bases each). The V end was cut by 4 bases, the J end by 4 bases, with 11 bases between. The CDR3 is 14 residues long. Germline V gene lookup returns CDR1 MRHNA and CDR2 SNTAGT.

The CDR3 nucleotides are TGTGCCAGCAGCTCCTACACGGTGCCTGAGCAGTTCTTC. Protein product: CASSSYTVPEQFF. The chain uses TRBV7-2 and TRBJ2-1; no clear D gene. The CDR3 loop spans 13 amino acids. V lost 4 bases and J 9 bases, leaving 13 bases between the germline ends. In germline, CDR1 is SGHTA, CDR2 FQGNSA.

The table lists this clonotype with a few counts. J is TRBJ2-7 and V is TRBV6-1; D gene unclear. The germline V gene encodes CDR1 MNHNS and CDR2 SASEGT. V was cut by 3 bases and J by 2 bases, with 5 bases left in between. The CDR3 contains 12 residues. The CDR3 nucleotides read TGTGCCAGCAGTGACCAAACCTACGAGCAGTACTTC. Translation gives CASSDQTYEQYF.